The clone carrying this TCR beta chain occurred a few times. This sample was included in a study of T-cell reconstitution after alpha-beta-depleted transplantation in children. The CDR3 extends over 16 amino acids. J was trimmed by 4 bases and V by 3 bases; bases with no gene match: 9. A TCRbeta library incorporating unique molecular identifiers was prepared. Via MiXCR, TCRdb re-called the PCR reads, giving one row per CDR3 protein. The table has around 200,000 distinct CDR3 sequences, approximately 8.4% seen once. This receptor was taken from a male patient aged 2-15 years who had a stem cell transplant for acute myeloid leukemia, so the T cells may come from the graft donor. The chain is built from TRBV12-3 or TRBV12-4 and TRBJ2-5; the match to TRBD2 covers 9 bases. The sequenced sample was PBMCs, mostly from graft donor cells, obtained 360 days after TCRalphabeta/CD19-depleted stem cell transplant. This CDR3 is CASSLELGLAAETQYF. The CDR3 DNA is TGTGCCAGCAGTTTGGAGTTGGGACTAGCAGCAGAGACCCAGTACTTC.